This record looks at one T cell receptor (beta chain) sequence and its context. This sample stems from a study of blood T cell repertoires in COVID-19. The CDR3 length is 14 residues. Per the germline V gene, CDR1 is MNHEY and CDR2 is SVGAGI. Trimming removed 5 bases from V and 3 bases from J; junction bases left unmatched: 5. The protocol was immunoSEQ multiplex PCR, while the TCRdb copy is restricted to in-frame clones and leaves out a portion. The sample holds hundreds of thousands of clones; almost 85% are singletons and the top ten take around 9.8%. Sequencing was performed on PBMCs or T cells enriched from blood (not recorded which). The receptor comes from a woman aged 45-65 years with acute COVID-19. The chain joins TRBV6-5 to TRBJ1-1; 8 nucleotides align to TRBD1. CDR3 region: CASSLQGEDTEAFF. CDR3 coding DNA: TGTGCCAGCAGTCTACAGGGGGAGGACACTGAAGCTTTCTTT.